This T cell receptor beta chain came from a study of T-cell reconstitution after alpha-beta-depleted transplantation in children. Construction of the TCRbeta library involved unique molecular identifiers. One entry per CDR3 protein, called by TCRdb with MiXCR from the PCR reads. The sample includes 200,000 or so distinct CDR3 sequences, approximately 6.8% seen only once; the top ten take under 6%. The study's findings and limits: After transplant, at about two months, alpha-beta T cells were reportedly derived from several hundred expanded graft clones. The authors attributed T-cell counts and diversity one year after transplant mostly to newly produced T cells. Recipient T cells and thymic progenitors that survived were the source of the high TCRbeta diversity seen at day 60 in some patients.

Trimming pared 6 bases from V and 6 bases from J, leaving 11 bases between. Germline V gives CDR1 SQVTM, CDR2 ANQGSEA. The CDR3 spans 11 residues. This clonotype was counted ten times or more. Its cognate antigen is unknown. This chain uses TRBV29-1 with TRBJ1-2, with D possibly being TRBD1 (5 bases). The TCR sequence derives from a girl in the first two years of life with combined immunodeficiency, due to receive a stem cell transplant. The material was PBMCs, obtained before TCRalphabeta/CD19-depleted stem cell transplant. This CDR3 is CSVARGNGYTF. The CDR3 DNA reads TGCAGCGTCGCCCGGGGGAATGGCTACACCTTC.